This T cell receptor (beta chain) was recovered during a study of cytomegalovirus exposure and HLA in healthy donors. Germline V gives CDR1 SGDLS, CDR2 YYNGEE. The CDR3 loop spans 17 amino acids. V shed 4 bases, J shed 2 bases, and the junction held 13 bases outside the gene matches. Assay used: immunoSEQ multiplex PCR; TCRdb lists only in-frame clones, some missing. The sample consists of 120,000 or so clones, about 90% of them appearing once. The sample was PBMCs. This sequence originates from a woman aged 18 to 35 in good health and CMV-seronegative. This sequence joins TRBV9 and TRBJ2-3; 7 positions agree with TRBD2. The CDR3 here is CASSPEGGRAFTDTQYF. CDR3 DNA: TGTGCCAGCAGCCCCGAGGGAGGGAGGGCCTTCACAGATACGCAGTATTTT.